The sequence of this TCR beta chain was determined in a study of OX40 agonist ivuxolimab in advanced cancers. Study-level background: Ivuxolimab, which targeted the costimulatory receptor OX40 (CD134), was an agonistic, fully human IgG2 monoclonal antibody. Intravenous ivuxolimab was administered to patients every 2 weeks at six dose levels: 0.01, 0.1, 0.3, 1.5, 3 and 10 mg/kg. Of the roughly 51 patients in dose escalation, approximately 20 had hepatocellular carcinoma, about 15 had melanoma, 9 had renal cell carcinoma and 9 had head and neck cancer. A male proportion of approximately 83% and a mean age of 60 years, ranging from 23 to 79, were recorded for the dose-escalation cohort. Patients were allowed to have had prior anti-PD-1, anti-PD-L1 or anti-CTLA-4 therapy, and around two fifths of the dose-escalation patients had been treated with checkpoint inhibitors. Partial responses occurred in three dose-escalation patients: two with cutaneous melanoma and one with hepatocellular carcinoma. The purpose of peripheral TCRbeta sequencing was to test whether ivuxolimab changed TCR sequence diversity and led to clonal T-cell expansion. The monotherapy dose-escalation portion (N of about 50 patients) of the phase I ivuxolimab trial is reported in the paper.

Comment on this clone: The specificity of this receptor is unknown. Nothing much larger sits one base from this clone, and base qualities are not available.

Broad study findings and their caveats: After ivuxolimab, more expanded clones were found on average in CD8+ T cells than in CD4+ T cells. Low levels of normalized T-cell clonal expansion were also seen in some patients who did not respond. Which antigens the clonally expanded peripheral T cells were specific for was not determined. In the 0.1-3.0 mg/kg groups, partial responders had among the lowest normalized peripheral clonal expansion, particularly in CD8+ T cells. Clonal expansion of both CD4+ and CD8+ blood T cells was observed from baseline to week 6 at doses 0.1 to 3.0 mg/kg.

To sequence the TCRbeta CDR3 region, genomic DNA was isolated from the sorted cells. TCRbeta CDR3 regions were sequenced using the immunoSEQ Assay. TCRdb re-hosts the immuneACCESS table, in-frame sequences only. Its copies lack some clones; in the studies checked, an unresolved V gene accounts for under half of them, and the cause for the rest is not known. This sample lists approximately 59,000 clones; approximately 86% were detected once. The top ten clonotypes cover about 4% of the sample. From cysteine to phenylalanine, the CDR3 is 14 amino acids long. The retained sequence is limited to the CDR3, 42 bases, with the frame set at the first base. The V and J ends are trimmed by 1 base and 6 bases, leaving 13 bases between them. CDR1 SGHAT and CDR2 FQNNGV were looked up in the germline V gene. The trial excluded patients who had a history of autoimmune disease or who were on systemic immunosuppression. Peripheral blood for TCR sequencing was drawn from every dose cohort at baseline, at cycle 4 day 1 and at cycle 7 day 1. Samples came from an open-label, multicenter, first-in-human phase I dose-escalation trial of ivuxolimab. Adults with locally advanced or metastatic melanoma, renal cell carcinoma, hepatocellular carcinoma or head and neck squamous cell carcinoma were enrolled in the trial. Before TCR sequencing, CD4+ and CD8+ T cells were separately sorted from peripheral blood.

The receptor's source is an adult with an advanced solid tumor such as melanoma, head and neck, liver or kidney cancer. The chain joins TRBV11-2 to TRBJ2-7; the D gene is not confidently resolved. The sequencing used CD4+ or CD8+ T cells sorted from blood, collected in a trial of the OX40 agonist ivuxolimab. The CDR3 here reads CASSLVPSSGEQYF. The sequenced DNA is TGTGCCAGCAGCTTAGTGCCGTCCTCAGGCGAGCAGTACTTC.